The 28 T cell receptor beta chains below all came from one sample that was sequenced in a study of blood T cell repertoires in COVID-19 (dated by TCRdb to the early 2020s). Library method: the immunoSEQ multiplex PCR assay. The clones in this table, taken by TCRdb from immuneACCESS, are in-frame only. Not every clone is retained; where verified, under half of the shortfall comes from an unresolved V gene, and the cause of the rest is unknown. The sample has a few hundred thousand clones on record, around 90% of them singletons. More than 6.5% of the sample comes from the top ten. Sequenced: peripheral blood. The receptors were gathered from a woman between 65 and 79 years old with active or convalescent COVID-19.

This CDR3 reads CASRGQGVGGYTF. As DNA, the CDR3 is TGTGCCAGCAGGGGACAGGGAGTAGGTGGCTACACCTTC. The V gene is TRBV6-5, the J gene TRBJ1-2; 9 nucleotides match TRBD1. The CDR3 length is 13 residues. Looked up from germline, CDR1 is MNHEY and CDR2 is SVGAGI. V was pared by 6 bases and J by 7 bases, with 6 bases of the junction left unmatched.

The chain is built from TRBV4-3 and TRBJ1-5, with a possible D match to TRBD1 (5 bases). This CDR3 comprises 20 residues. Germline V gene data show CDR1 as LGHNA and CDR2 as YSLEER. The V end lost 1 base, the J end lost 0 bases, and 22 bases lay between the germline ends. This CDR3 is CASSQGFGTGTFYSNQPQHF. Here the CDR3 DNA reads TGCGCCAGCAGCCAAGGTTTCGGGACTGGAACTTTTTATAGCAATCAGCCCCAGCATTTT.

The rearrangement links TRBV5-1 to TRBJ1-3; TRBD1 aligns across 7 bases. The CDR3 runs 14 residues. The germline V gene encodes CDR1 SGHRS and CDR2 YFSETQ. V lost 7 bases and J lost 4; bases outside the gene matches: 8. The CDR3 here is CASGTGAEGNTIYF. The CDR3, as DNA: TGCGCCAGCGGTACAGGGGCGGAAGGAAACACCATATATTTT.

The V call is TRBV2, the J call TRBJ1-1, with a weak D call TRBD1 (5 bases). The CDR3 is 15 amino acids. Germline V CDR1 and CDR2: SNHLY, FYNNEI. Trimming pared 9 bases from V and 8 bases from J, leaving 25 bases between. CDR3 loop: CASSPGLRFSAEAFF. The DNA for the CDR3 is TGTGCCAGTTCCCCGGGACTTCGTTTCTCAGCCGAAGCTTTCTTT.

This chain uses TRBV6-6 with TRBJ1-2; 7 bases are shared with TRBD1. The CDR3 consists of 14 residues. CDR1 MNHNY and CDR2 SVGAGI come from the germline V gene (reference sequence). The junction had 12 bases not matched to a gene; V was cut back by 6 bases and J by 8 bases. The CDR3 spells CASSFRTGLGGYTF. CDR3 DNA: TGTGCCAGCAGCTTCCGGACAGGCTTGGGGGGCTACACCTTC.

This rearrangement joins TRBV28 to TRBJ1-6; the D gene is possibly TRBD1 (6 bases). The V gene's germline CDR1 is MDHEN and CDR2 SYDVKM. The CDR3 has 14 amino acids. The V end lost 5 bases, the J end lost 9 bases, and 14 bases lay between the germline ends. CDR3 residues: CASSLPGHSSPLHF. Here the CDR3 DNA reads TGTGCCAGCAGTCTACCGGGACACAGTTCACCCCTCCACTTT.

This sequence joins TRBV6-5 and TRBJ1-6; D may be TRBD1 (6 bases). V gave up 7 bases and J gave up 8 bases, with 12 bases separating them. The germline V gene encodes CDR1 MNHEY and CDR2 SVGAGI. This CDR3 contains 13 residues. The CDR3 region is CASTQGTHSPLHF. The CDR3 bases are TGTGCCAGCACCCAGGGGACCCATTCACCCCTCCACTTT.

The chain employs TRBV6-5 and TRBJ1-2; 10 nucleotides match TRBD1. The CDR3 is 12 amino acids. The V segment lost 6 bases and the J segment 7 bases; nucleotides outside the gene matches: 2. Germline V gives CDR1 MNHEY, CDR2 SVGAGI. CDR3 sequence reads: CASRGQGSGYTF. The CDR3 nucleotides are TGTGCCAGCAGGGGACAGGGGAGTGGCTACACCTTC.

The DNA for the CDR3 is TGTGCCAGCCAGCCAACAGGGGGTAGCTATGGCTACACCTTC. Its protein product is CASQPTGGSYGYTF. The chain recombines TRBV18 with TRBJ1-2, with TRBD1 matching over 8 bases. Germline assignment: CDR1 KGHSH and CDR2 LQKENI. J lost 4 bases, V lost 8 bases, and 9 bases had no gene match. The CDR3 consists of 14 residues. Drawing the rest from reference TRBV18 and TRBJ1-2, the complete variable domain is NAGVMQNPRHLVRRRGQEARLRCSPMKGHSHVYWYRQLPEEGLKFMVYLQKENIIDESGMPKERFSAEFPKEGPSILRIQQVVRGDSAAYFCASQPTGGSYGYTFGSGTRLTVV.

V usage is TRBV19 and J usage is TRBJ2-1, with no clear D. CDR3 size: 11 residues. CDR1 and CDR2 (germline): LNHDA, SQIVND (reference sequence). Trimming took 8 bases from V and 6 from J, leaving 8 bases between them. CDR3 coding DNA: TGTGCCAGTGGGCTTTTCAATGAGCAGTTCTTC. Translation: CASGLFNEQFF.

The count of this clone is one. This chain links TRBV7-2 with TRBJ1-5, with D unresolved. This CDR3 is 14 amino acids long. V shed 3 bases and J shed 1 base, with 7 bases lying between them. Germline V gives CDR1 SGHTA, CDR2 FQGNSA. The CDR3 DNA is TGTGCCAGCAGCTTCCGGGGAAGCAATCAGCCCCAGCATTTT. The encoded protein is CASSFRGSNQPQHF.

The CDR3 loop is CASTPGGLQPQHF. DNA of the CDR3: TGTGCCAGTACCCCAGGGGGTCTTCAGCCCCAGCATTTT. The chain uses TRBV19 and TRBJ1-5; TRBD1 agrees at 7 bases. V shed 7 bases, J shed 6 bases, and the junction held 6 bases outside the gene matches. The CDR3 contains 13 residues. Germline V gene data show CDR1 as LNHDA and CDR2 as SQIVND (reference sequence).

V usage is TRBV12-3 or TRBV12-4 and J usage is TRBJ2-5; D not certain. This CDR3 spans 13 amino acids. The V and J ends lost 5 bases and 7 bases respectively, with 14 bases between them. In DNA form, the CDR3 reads TGTGCCAGCAGTGCACGGGTGCCCGGGACCCAGTACTTC. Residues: CASSARVPGTQYF.

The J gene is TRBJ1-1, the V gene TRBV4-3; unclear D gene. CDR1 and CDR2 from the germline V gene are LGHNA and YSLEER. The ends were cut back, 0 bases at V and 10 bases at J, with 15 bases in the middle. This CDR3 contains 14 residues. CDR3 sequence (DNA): TGCGCCAGCAGCCAAGATAGTCGGCCCCGGGGAGCTTTCTTT. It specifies CASSQDSRPRGAFF.

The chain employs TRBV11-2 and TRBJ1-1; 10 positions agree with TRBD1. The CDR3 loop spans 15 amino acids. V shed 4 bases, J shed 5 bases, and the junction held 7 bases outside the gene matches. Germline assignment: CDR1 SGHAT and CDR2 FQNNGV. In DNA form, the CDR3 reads TGTGCCAGCAGCTCCCGCGGGACAGGGGAAACTGAAGCTTTCTTT. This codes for CASSSRGTGETEAFF.

The DNA for the CDR3 is TGTGCCAGCAGCTCGGGGGAACTTGGGAGGAACACCATATATTTT. Protein: CASSSGELGRNTIYF. The J gene is TRBJ1-3, the V gene TRBV11-3; D possibly corresponds to TRBD1 (5 bases). V was shortened by 4 bases and J by 7 bases, with 17 bases between the two germline ends. The CDR3 has 15 residues. Germline V gene data show CDR1 as SGHNT and CDR2 as YENEEA.

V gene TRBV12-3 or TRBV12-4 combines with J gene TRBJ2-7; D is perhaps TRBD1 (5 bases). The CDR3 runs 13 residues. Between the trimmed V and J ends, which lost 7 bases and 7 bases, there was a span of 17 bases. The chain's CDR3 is CASTLIGVGEQYF. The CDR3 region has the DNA TGTGCCAGCACCCTAATAGGGGTGGGAGAGCAGTACTTC.

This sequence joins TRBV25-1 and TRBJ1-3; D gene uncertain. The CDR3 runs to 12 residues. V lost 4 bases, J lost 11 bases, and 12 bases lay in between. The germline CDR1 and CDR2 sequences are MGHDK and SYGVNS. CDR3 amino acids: CASSGGSVSIYF. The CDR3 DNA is TGTGCCAGCAGTGGAGGGTCTGTATCCATATATTTT.

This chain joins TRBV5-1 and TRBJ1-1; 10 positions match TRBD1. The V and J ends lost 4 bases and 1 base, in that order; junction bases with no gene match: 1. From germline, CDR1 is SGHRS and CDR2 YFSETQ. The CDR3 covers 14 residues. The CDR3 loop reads CASSRDRGNTEAFF. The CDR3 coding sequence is TGCGCCAGCAGCAGGGACAGGGGGAACACTGAAGCTTTCTTT.

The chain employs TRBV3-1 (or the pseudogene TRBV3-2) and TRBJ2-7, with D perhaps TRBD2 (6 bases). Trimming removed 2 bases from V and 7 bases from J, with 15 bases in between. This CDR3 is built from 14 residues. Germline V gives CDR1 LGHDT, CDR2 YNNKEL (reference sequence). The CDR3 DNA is TGTGCCAGCAGCCAAAACGTGGGGGGTAGGGAGCAGTACTTC. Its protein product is CASSQNVGGREQYF.

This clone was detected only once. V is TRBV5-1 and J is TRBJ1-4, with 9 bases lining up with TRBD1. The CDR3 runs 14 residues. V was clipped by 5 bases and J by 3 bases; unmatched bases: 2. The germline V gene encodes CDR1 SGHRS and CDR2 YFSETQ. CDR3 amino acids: CASSTGGSNEKLFF. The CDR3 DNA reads TGCGCCAGCAGTACAGGGGGCTCTAATGAAAAACTGTTTTTT.

CDR3 nucleotide sequence: TGTGCCATCAGTGAGCGGACAGCCCAAGAGACCCAGTACTTC. Translating gives CAISERTAQETQYF. V usage is TRBV10-3 and J usage is TRBJ2-5, with D possibly matching TRBD1 (6 bases). This CDR3 contains 14 residues. V lost 2 bases and J lost 1, with 8 bases in between. The germline gives CDR1 ENHRY, CDR2 SYGVKD.

The CDR3, as DNA: TGTGCCAGCTCACCCCCGGGACAGGGAGCCTACGAGCAGTACTTC. Residues: CASSPPGQGAYEQYF. V gene TRBV18 combines with J gene TRBJ2-7; 9 bases are shared with TRBD1. V was clipped by 3 bases and J by 2 bases; unmatched bases: 5. This CDR3 region has 15 residues. Per germline, CDR1 KGHSH and CDR2 LQKENI.

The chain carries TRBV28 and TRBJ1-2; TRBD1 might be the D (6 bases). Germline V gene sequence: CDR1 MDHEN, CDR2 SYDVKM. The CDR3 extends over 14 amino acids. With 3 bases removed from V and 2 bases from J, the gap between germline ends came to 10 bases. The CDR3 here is CASSFTGRNYGYTF. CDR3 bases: TGTGCCAGCAGTTTCACAGGGAGAAACTATGGCTACACCTTC.

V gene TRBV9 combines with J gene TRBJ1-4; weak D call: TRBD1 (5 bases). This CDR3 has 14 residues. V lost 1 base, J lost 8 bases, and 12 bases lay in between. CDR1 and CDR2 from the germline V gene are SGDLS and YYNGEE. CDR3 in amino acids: CASSVQGSEEKLFF. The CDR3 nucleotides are TGTGCCAGCAGCGTACAGGGAAGTGAGGAAAAACTGTTTTTT.

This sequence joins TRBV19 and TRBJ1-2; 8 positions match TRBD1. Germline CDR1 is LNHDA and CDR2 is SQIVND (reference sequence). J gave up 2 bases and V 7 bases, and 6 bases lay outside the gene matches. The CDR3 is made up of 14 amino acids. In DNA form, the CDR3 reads TGTGCCAGTAACTATGGACAGGGAAACTATGGCTACACCTTC. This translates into CASNYGQGNYGYTF.

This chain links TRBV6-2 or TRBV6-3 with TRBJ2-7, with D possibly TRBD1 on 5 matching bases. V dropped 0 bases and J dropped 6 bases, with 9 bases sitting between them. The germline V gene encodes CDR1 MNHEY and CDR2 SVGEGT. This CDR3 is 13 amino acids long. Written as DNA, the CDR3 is TGTGCCAGCAGTTACTCCGGACACCGCGAGCAGTACTTC. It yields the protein CASSYSGHREQYF.

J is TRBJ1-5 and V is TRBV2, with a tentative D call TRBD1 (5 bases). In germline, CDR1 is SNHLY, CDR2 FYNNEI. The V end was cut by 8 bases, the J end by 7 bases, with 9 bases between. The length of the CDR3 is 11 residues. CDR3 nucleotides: TGTGCCAGCGGGGCAACGCAGCCCCAGCATTTT. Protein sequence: CASGATQPQHF.